Shown below are 32 T cell receptor beta chains from a single sample sequenced in a study of blood T cell repertoires in COVID-19. Only in-frame clones appear in the TCRdb table, and some are missing; sequencing was by immunoSEQ multiplex PCR. The table lists more than 60,000 clones, about 92% of them singletons. Sequencing was done on a sample of peripheral blood. Every receptor here comes from an elderly woman with active or convalescent COVID-19.

CDR3 sequence (DNA): TGTGCCACCAGTGACCGACAGGGGGGCTATGGCTACACCTTC. It is translated as CATSDRQGGYGYTF. The chain combines TRBV24-1 with TRBJ1-2; 9 bases map to TRBD1. V lost 4 bases, J lost 4 bases, and 3 bases stayed unmatched. Looked up from germline, CDR1 is KGHDR and CDR2 is SFDVKD. CDR3 length equals 14 residues.

As DNA, the CDR3 is TGTGCCAGCAGTCCACCCTCGTCAGGCAAGAACACTGAAGCTTTCTTT. Residues: CASSPPSSGKNTEAFF. This chain links TRBV28 with TRBJ1-1, with D hard to call. The length of the CDR3 is 16 residues. The germline CDR1 and CDR2 sequences are MDHEN and SYDVKM. V lost 5 bases, J lost 1 base, and 17 bases lay in between.

V gene TRBV6-2 or TRBV6-3 combines with J gene TRBJ2-7; 9 bases map to TRBD1. Germline values: CDR1 MNHEY, CDR2 SVGEGT. This CDR3 spans 18 amino acids. After removal of 0 bases from V and 7 bases from J, the junction contained 16 bases not matched to a gene. As DNA, the CDR3 is TGTGCCAGCAGTTACTCCCGTGGTAGGACAGGGGCTCGGTTGGAGCAGTACTTC. As protein: CASSYSRGRTGARLEQYF.

The CDR3 nucleotides are TGCGCCAGCAGCCAAGATTCAGGGAACTATGGCTACACCTTC. Its protein product is CASSQDSGNYGYTF. The V call is TRBV4-1, the J call TRBJ1-2; D might be TRBD1 (5 bases). Germline values: CDR1 MGHRA, CDR2 YSYEKL. This CDR3 spans 14 amino acids. The V and J ends lost 0 bases and 2 bases respectively, with 7 bases between them.

The chain has TRBV7-2 and TRBJ1-6; TRBD1 matches at 8 bases. The CDR3 runs to 14 residues. V dropped 1 base and J dropped 8; count of bases not matched to a gene: 1. Germline assignment: CDR1 SGHTA and CDR2 FQGNSA. Written as DNA, the CDR3 is TGTGCCAGCAGCTTAGTACAGGGGGATTCACCCCTCCACTTT. The encoded protein is CASSLVQGDSPLHF.

This clone has a single count. V gene TRBV5-1 combines with J gene TRBJ1-2, with 7 bases aligning to TRBD1. The junction had 7 bases not matched to a gene; V was cut back by 4 bases and J by 4 bases. CDR1 SGHRS and CDR2 YFSETQ come from the germline V gene. The CDR3 is made up of 14 amino acids. In DNA, the CDR3 is TGCGCCAGCAGCCCGGAGGGGGCAGTCTATGGCTACACCTTC. Its translation is CASSPEGAVYGYTF.

The V call is TRBV7-2, the J call TRBJ1-4; a weak D match, TRBD1 (5 bases). Trimming removed 5 bases at V and 7 bases at J, with 14 bases between. This CDR3 has 14 residues. Germline V gene sequence: CDR1 SGHTA, CDR2 FQGNSA. The DNA of the CDR3 is TGTGCCAGCAGCCGGGCAGGGCCCGGTGAAAAACTGTTTTTT. It codes for CASSRAGPGEKLFF.

V and J are TRBV9 and TRBJ2-5, with 10 bases matching TRBD2. V shed 2 bases, J shed 1 base, and the junction held 5 bases outside the gene matches. This CDR3 is built from 16 residues. Looked up from germline, CDR1 is SGDLS and CDR2 is YYNGEE. The CDR3 is CASSVFSGGRQETQYF. In DNA form, the CDR3 reads TGTGCCAGCAGCGTGTTTAGCGGGGGGCGCCAAGAGACCCAGTACTTC.

The CDR3 DNA follows: TGTGCCAGCAGTTACTCGGGGGCGCAACCCAATAATTCACCCCTCCACTTT. Its translation: CASSYSGAQPNNSPLHF. This chain links TRBV6-2 or TRBV6-3 with TRBJ1-6; D might be TRBD1 (6 bases). The CDR3 spans 17 residues. V lost 0 bases, J lost 5 bases, and 14 bases lay in between. CDR1 is MNHEY and CDR2 is SVGEGT in the germline V gene.

The chain links TRBV2 to TRBJ2-2; 7 bases agree with TRBD1. J was trimmed by 4 bases and V by 4 bases; bases with no gene match: 6. CDR1 is SNHLY and CDR2 is FYNNEI in the germline V gene. The CDR3 totals 15 residues. This CDR3 reads CASSGQGRTTGELFF. The CDR3 nucleotides read TGTGCCAGCAGTGGACAGGGTCGGACCACCGGGGAGCTGTTTTTT.

The chain is built from TRBV6-6 and TRBJ2-7; TRBD1 matches 9 bases. The V segment lost 6 bases and the J segment 6 bases; nucleotides outside the gene matches: 12. The CDR3 loop spans 15 amino acids. CDR1 and CDR2 (germline): MNHNY, SVGAGI (reference sequence). The CDR3 bases are TGTGCCAGCAGCTTAAGAGGGACAGGGTTAGGCGAGCAGTACTTC. This sequence encodes CASSLRGTGLGEQYF.

This clone has a single count. The rearrangement links TRBV28 to TRBJ1-1; 7 bases agree with TRBD1. J lost 0 bases, V lost 5 bases, and 9 bases had no gene match. CDR3 length: 16 residues. Germline CDR1 is MDHEN and CDR2 is SYDVKM. For the CDR3, the DNA is TGTGCCAGCAGTGACGACAGGGTCGACGTGAACACTGAAGCTTTCTTT. It translates to CASSDDRVDVNTEAFF.

The CDR3 reads CASSSTGMGSSNQPQHF. DNA of the CDR3: TGTGCCAGCAGCTCGACAGGTATGGGGAGTAGCAATCAGCCCCAGCATTTT. This sequence joins TRBV7-9 and TRBJ1-5, with a possible D match to TRBD1 (6 bases). The CDR3 totals 17 residues. V gave up 4 bases and J gave up 0 bases, with 16 bases separating them. Germline loops: CDR1 SEHNR, CDR2 FQNEAQ (reference sequence).

V is TRBV5-4 and J is TRBJ2-7; tentative D call: TRBD1 (7 bases). The ends were cut back, 5 bases at V and 2 bases at J, with 14 bases in the middle. CDR3 length: 14 residues. Germline loops: CDR1 SGHNT, CDR2 YYREEE (reference sequence). The CDR3 sequence: CASRTQGTPYEQYF. The CDR3 nucleotides read TGTGCCAGCAGAACACAGGGGACTCCCTACGAGCAGTACTTC.

This chain joins TRBV13 and TRBJ2-5, with 10 bases fitting TRBD2. This CDR3 is 15 amino acids long. Germline CDR1 is PRHDT and CDR2 is FYEKMQ (reference sequence). V gave up 6 bases and J gave up 2 bases; unmatched junction bases: 6. The CDR3 DNA reads as TGTGCCAGCAGTGAGCGGGGGGGATTTCAAGAGACCCAGTACTTC. Translating it yields CASSERGGFQETQYF.

The rearrangement uses TRBV28 and TRBJ1-2, with a tentative D call TRBD1 (6 bases). The CDR3 is made up of 13 amino acids. Per the germline V gene, CDR1 is MDHEN and CDR2 is SYDVKM. V was clipped by 8 bases and J by 6 bases, with 16 bases between them. In DNA, the CDR3 is TGTGCCAGCCCAGTGGGCAGGGGACATGGCTACACCTTC. Translation gives CASPVGRGHGYTF.

CDR3 bases: TGTGCCAGCAGTCCGGGACAGGGGGCTTTCTATAGCAATCAGCCCCAGCATTTT. This translates into CASSPGQGAFYSNQPQHF. The chain is built from TRBV28 and TRBJ1-5; 12 positions match TRBD1. The CDR3 extends over 18 amino acids. Germline loops: CDR1 MDHEN, CDR2 SYDVKM. Losses at the gene ends were 5 bases for V and 0 bases for J; bases not matched to a gene: 8. Using reference TRBV28 and TRBJ1-5 for the parts outside the CDR3, the full variable domain is DVKVTQSSRYLVKRTGEKVFLECVQDMDHENMFWYRQDPGLGLRLIYFSYDVKMKEKGDIPEGYSVSREKKERFSLILESASTNQTSMYLCASSPGQGAFYSNQPQHFGDGTRLSIL.

The rearrangement joins TRBV5-5 to TRBJ2-1; possibly TRBD2 for D (6 bases). CDR1 SGHKS and CDR2 YYEKEE come from the germline V gene (reference sequence). This CDR3 has 16 residues. Trimming took off 1 base at V and 0 bases at J, with 11 bases between the two ends. This CDR3 reads CASSLYSGDSYNEQFF. The CDR3 DNA reads as TGTGCCAGCAGCTTGTATTCGGGGGACTCCTACAATGAGCAGTTCTTC.

V gene TRBV5-1 combines with J gene TRBJ2-7; 8 positions agree with TRBD1. CDR1 is SGHRS, CDR2 YFSETQ, per germline. The CDR3 length is 15 residues. Losses at the gene ends were 0 bases for V and 3 bases for J; bases not matched to a gene: 5. The CDR3 region is CASSLAQGAFYEQYF. CDR3 coding DNA: TGCGCCAGCAGCTTGGCCCAGGGGGCCTTCTACGAGCAGTACTTC.

The genes are TRBV28 and TRBJ1-3, with D uncertain. The CDR3 spans 12 residues. V shed 6 bases and J shed 2 bases, with 5 bases lying between them. Germline CDR1 MDHEN, CDR2 SYDVKM. The CDR3, as DNA: TGTGCCAGCAGCGGGACTGGAAACACCATATATTTT. Encoded protein: CASSGTGNTIYF.

The V and J genes are TRBV3-1 (or the pseudogene TRBV3-2) and TRBJ1-2; TRBD1 matches at 8 bases. Germline CDR1 LGHDT, CDR2 YNNKEL (reference sequence). Trimming took 1 base from V and 5 from J; bases not matched to a gene: 0. The CDR3 consists of 13 residues. The CDR3: CASSQGTGYGYTF. CDR3 nucleotides: TGTGCCAGCAGCCAAGGGACAGGGTATGGCTACACCTTC.

CDR3 amino acids: CASSLMDSYNSPLHF. The CDR3 DNA follows: TGTGCCAGCTCCCTGATGGACAGCTATAATTCACCCCTCCACTTT. The V and J genes are TRBV19 and TRBJ1-6; D might be TRBD1 (6 bases). Germline CDR1 and CDR2: LNHDA and SQIVND (reference sequence). V shed 9 bases and J shed 3 bases, with 15 bases lying between them. The CDR3 sequence is 15 residues long.

The chain carries TRBV3-1 (or the pseudogene TRBV3-2) and TRBJ2-7, with 8 bases identical to TRBD1. CDR1 is LGHDT and CDR2 is YNNKEL in the germline V gene (reference sequence). The CDR3 is 13 amino acids. With 5 bases clipped from V and 0 bases from J, the junction kept 0 bases outside the gene matches. DNA of the CDR3: TGTGCCAGCAGCGGACAGGGCTCCTACGAGCAGTACTTC. Translating it yields CASSGQGSYEQYF.

The chain is built from TRBV9 and TRBJ1-3; D uncertain. Germline CDR1 reads SGDLS; CDR2 reads YYNGEE. CDR3 length: 15 amino acids. V lost 2 bases to trimming and J lost 0 bases, with 9 bases between them. CDR3 amino acids: CASSVSGLSGNTIYF. The CDR3 coding sequence is TGTGCCAGCAGCGTCTCAGGACTCTCTGGAAACACCATATATTTT.

The genes are TRBV28 and TRBJ1-5; weak D call: TRBD1 (5 bases). Trimming left V 7 bases short and J 6 bases short, with 19 bases between. The CDR3 extends over 15 amino acids. CDR1 and CDR2 from the germline V gene are MDHEN and SYDVKM. The CDR3 loop reads CASINLGTFGQPQHF. DNA of the CDR3: TGTGCCAGCATTAACCTCGGGACTTTCGGTCAGCCCCAGCATTTT.

The chain uses TRBV4-1 and TRBJ1-5; D is perhaps TRBD1 (6 bases). Deletions cut 6 bases from V and 4 bases from J, with 22 bases between. This CDR3 is 17 amino acids long. From germline, CDR1 is MGHRA and CDR2 YSYEKL. CDR3 DNA: TGCGCCAGCAGTCCCCGACCAATACAGGGAATTAATCAGCCCCAGCATTTT. This codes for CASSPRPIQGINQPQHF.

This sequence joins TRBV6-2 or TRBV6-3 and TRBJ2-7; 12 positions agree with TRBD2. The CDR3 covers 16 residues. Germline lookup yields CDR1 MNHEY and CDR2 SVGEGT. The V gene end was trimmed by 6 bases and the J gene end by 3 bases; junction bases not matched to a gene: 9. CDR3 in amino acids: CASSLLAGGVGYEQYF. CDR3 DNA sequence: TGTGCCAGCAGCCTACTAGCGGGGGGCGTGGGCTACGAGCAGTACTTC.

The chain combines TRBV28 with TRBJ1-2; 8 bases fit TRBD1. CDR1 is MDHEN and CDR2 is SYDVKM in the germline V gene. Trimming took 8 bases from V and 0 from J; bases not matched to a gene: 2. CDR3 length equals 13 residues. The CDR3 bases are TGTGCCAGCTCGACAGGGGCTAACTATGGCTACACCTTC. Translating it yields CASSTGANYGYTF.

The gene calls are TRBV3-1 (or the pseudogene TRBV3-2) and TRBJ1-3, with D unresolved. The V gene lost 4 bases and the J gene lost 3 bases, with 13 bases spanning the gap. This CDR3 contains 15 residues. Germline CDR1 reads LGHDT; CDR2 reads YNNKEL (reference sequence). CDR3 sequence: CASSLPRGNGNTIYF. The CDR3 DNA sequence: TGTGCCAGCAGCCTCCCTCGGGGAAATGGAAACACCATATATTTT.

The chain joins TRBV7-9 to TRBJ1-3; no firm D call. The CDR3 is made up of 13 amino acids. V shed 5 bases and J shed 4 bases, with 9 bases lying between them. Germline-derived CDR1 and CDR2 are SEHNR and FQNEAQ (reference sequence). CDR3 in amino acids: CASSPVNGNTIYF. The DNA for the CDR3 is TGTGCCAGCAGCCCAGTGAACGGAAACACCATATATTTT.

In its sample, this clone was seen once. The chain uses TRBV6-5 and TRBJ1-6; D is uncertain. The CDR3 consists of 15 residues. The germline V and J ends were trimmed by 6 bases and 0 bases, with 9 bases remaining between them. Per germline, CDR1 MNHEY and CDR2 SVGAGI. The CDR3 DNA follows: TGTGCCAGCAGCCGCGGTAGCTCCTATAATTCACCCCTCCACTTT. Its protein product is CASSRGSSYNSPLHF.

The V call is TRBV18, the J call TRBJ1-4, with 9 bases matching TRBD1. J was trimmed by 7 bases and V by 4 bases; bases with no gene match: 4. Germline CDR1 and CDR2: KGHSH and LQKENI. This CDR3 has 14 amino acids. This CDR3 reads CASSRGQGREKLFF. DNA for the CDR3: TGTGCCAGCTCACGCGGACAGGGGCGTGAAAAACTGTTTTTT.